This T cell receptor beta chain was observed in a study of beta chain features in type 1 diabetes. Sequencing targeted expressed TCRB transcripts, as all isolated RNA had been reverse transcribed. TCRdb's copy holds only in-frame clones and misses some; the assay was immunoSEQ multiplex PCR. This sample yields over 150,000 clones, of which roughly 8% are seen a single time; almost 0.65% belongs to the top ten. About this clone itself: The antigen is unknown.

Trimming took 5 bases from V and 4 from J, leaving 14 bases between them. This CDR3 comprises 14 residues. Germline V lookup: CDR1 SGHTA, CDR2 FQGNSA. Overall study results and limits: Lower insertion and higher deletion counts appeared at VDJ junctions in type 1 diabetes patients.

The authors sorted CD4+ naive, central memory, regulatory and stem cell-like memory cells via CD45RO/CCR7/CD25/CD127/CD95/CD27. The TCR was taken from a man younger than 35 in good health. The chain is built from TRBV7-2 and TRBJ1-2, with D maybe TRBD1 (5 bases). Sequencing used central memory CD4+ T cells from blood. CDR3 protein: CASSVNGGGYGYTF. CDR3 nucleotide sequence: TGTGCCAGCAGCGTAAACGGGGGGGGCTATGGCTACACCTTC.